This entry describes one TCR beta chain. This clone is considered medium-sized (0.01 to 0.1%). Its antigen is not yet known. There are no base qualities to consult, and no much larger clone falls within one base. These data come from a study of T cells in narcolepsy (dated by TCRdb to 2016 to 2019). In the study overall: The study enrolled patients with narcolepsy type 1 or type 2 (NT1, NT2) together with healthy control donors. Autoreactive T cells targeting hypocretin neuron self-antigens (hypocretin, TRIB2) were sought in narcolepsy patients, and TCR Vbeta sequencing was used to track clonotypes in blood and CSF. What the authors observed across the whole study: Plots comparing CSF and blood CD4+ T cell clonotypes from the same patient highlighted HCRT-specific and TRIB2-specific autoreactive clonotypes. According to the report, autoreactive clonotypes were detected serially in the blood of the same patients and of different patients, but not in healthy controls.

Inclusive of the bounding cysteine and phenylalanine, the CDR3 is 15 residues long. This entry keeps only the CDR3 DNA: 45 bases, framed from base 1. The germline V gene encodes CDR1 MRHNA and CDR2 SNTAGT. V has 6 bases trimmed and J has 0 bases trimmed; junction bases matching no gene number 6. Patient cerebrospinal fluid T cells were first expanded in vitro, and CD4+ or CD8+ T cells were then sorted for TCR Vbeta sequencing. Receptor libraries were prepared by the immunoSEQ multiplex PCR assay. As for how the authors treated the data: For paired CSF and blood samples, clonotype sharing was given as the percentage of all CSF clonotypes that were also found in blood. This is the immuneACCESS table as TCRdb keeps it, with only in-frame sequences that have V and J called. A part of the clones is gone; compared with another copy, unresolved V genes explain less than half, and the rest is unexplained. V, J and clone size derive from that table, while D and trimming were established from the DNA sequence. Present in this sample are over 700 clones, roughly 20% of which were seen just once. Of the sample, around a tenth is held by the ten largest clones.

Recombination connected TRBV6-4 to TRBJ2-3; 7 nucleotides in the junction match TRBD2. The TCR sequence derives from a human donor with narcolepsy. Sequencing used cultured CD4+ T cells from cerebrospinal fluid. The sequenced DNA is TGTGCCAGCAGGCTAAGCGGGGCCAGCACAGATACGCAGTATTTT. Its protein reads: CASRLSGASTDTQYF.